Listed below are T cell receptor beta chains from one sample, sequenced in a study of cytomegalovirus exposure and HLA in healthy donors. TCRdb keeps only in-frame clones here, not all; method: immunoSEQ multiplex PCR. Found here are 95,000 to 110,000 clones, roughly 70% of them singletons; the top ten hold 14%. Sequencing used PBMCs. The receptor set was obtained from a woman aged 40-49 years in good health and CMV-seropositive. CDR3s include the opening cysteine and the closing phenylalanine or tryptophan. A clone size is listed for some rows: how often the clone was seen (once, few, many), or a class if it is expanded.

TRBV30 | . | CAWSVLGAGGRYEQYF
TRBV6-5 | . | CASSYSTGKGQETQYF
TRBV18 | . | CASSLNGGEALSPLHF
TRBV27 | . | CASSTRGTQYF
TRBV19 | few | CASSETWRETQYF
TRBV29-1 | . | CSVGGQRIYGYTF
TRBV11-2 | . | CASSLRVAGSTDTQYF
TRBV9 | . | CASSPQRGGISEQYF
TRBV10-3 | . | CAISALLYETGETQYF
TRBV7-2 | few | CASSLSRLSNEQFF
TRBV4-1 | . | CASSQALTGRNQPQHF
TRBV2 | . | CASIPRGSGNTIYF
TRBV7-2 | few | CASSAGTSPDTQYF
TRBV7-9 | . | CASSSYGGKETQYF
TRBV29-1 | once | CSVAVGTSGPEYEQYF
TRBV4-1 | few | CASSQAGTENEKLFF
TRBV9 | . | CATAGERTNYGYTF
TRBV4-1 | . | CASSQEPPASGVLISYEQYF
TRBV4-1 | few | CASSQVGTSEIYEQYF
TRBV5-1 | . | CASSDGTGRKAFF
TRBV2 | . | CATRLAGGTDTQYF
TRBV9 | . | CASSVAGVDTEAFF
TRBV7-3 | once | CASSLNPGQIVGGYTF
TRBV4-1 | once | CASSQHTSPGQGAYEQYF
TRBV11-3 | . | CASSSGTGNFYEQFF
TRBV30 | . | CAWTPQRGRGQGYEQYF
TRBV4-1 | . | CASSYNRFVTDTQYF
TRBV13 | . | CASSLGGGAWSSYNSPLHF
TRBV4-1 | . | CASSQELLAGVMAETQYF
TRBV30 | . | CAWVEQEGSPLHF
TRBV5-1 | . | CASSLVDRTTGELFF
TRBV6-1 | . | CASKGGRMDSPLHF
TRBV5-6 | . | CASSQGRVHREAFF
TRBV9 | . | CASSGGDSYNEQFF
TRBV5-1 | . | CASRLGSTNEKLFF
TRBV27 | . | CASSFRAGWTSGSYEQYF
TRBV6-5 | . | CASNSLSGNTGELFF
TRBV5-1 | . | CASSLEAGGEQFF
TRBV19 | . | CASSIDAPLSGGLDTQYF
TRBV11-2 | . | CASSLGPGATQHF
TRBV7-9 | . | CASSLAVRLTTDTQYF
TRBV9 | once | CASSVGTVGNEKLFF
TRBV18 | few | CASSLDRNEKLFF
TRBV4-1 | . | CASSLQRGFANYGYTF
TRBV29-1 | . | CSVEKGVAQFEAFF
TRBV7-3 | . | CASSLIGTGAVRTEAFF
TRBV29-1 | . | CSAHSGGAGDTQYF
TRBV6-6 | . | CASSYPGQGNTEAFF
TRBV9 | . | CASSARYQGNRGDTQYF
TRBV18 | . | CASSPSSGSSSLNEKLFF
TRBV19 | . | CASSPRTGDNEQFF
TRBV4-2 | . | CASSQMSGNTEAFF
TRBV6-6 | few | CASSQGAQGETQYF